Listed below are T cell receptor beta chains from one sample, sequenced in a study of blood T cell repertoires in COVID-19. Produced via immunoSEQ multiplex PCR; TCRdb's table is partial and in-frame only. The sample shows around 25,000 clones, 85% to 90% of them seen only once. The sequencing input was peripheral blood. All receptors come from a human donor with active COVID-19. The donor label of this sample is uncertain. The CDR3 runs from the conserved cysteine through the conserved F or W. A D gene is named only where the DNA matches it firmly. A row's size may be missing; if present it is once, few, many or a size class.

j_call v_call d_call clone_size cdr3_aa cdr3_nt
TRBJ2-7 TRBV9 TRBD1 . CASSAGTGGAWEQYF TGTGCCAGCAGCGCTGGGACAGGGGGCGCGTGGGAGCAGTACTTC
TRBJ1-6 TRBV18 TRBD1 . CASSPGTGRNSPLHF TGTGCCAGCTCACCCGGGACAGGGCGGAATTCACCCCTCCACTTT
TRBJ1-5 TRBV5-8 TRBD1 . CASSLSELQGAIQPQHF TGTGCCAGCAGCTTGAGTGAACTACAGGGGGCGATTCAGCCCCAGCATTTT
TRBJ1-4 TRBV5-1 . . CASSLLQNEKLFF TGCGCCAGCAGCTTGCTACAGAATGAAAAACTGTTTTTT
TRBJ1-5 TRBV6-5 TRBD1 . CASSSRGLQPQHF TGTGCCAGCAGCTCCAGGGGGCTTCAGCCCCAGCATTTT
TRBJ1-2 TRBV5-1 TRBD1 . CASSLGQGHEGNYGYTF TGCGCCAGCAGCTTGGGACAGGGACACGAGGGTAACTATGGCTACACCTTC
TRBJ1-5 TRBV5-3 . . CARSLVSRADGENQPQHF TGTGCCAGAAGCTTGGTATCACGTGCAGACGGAGAAAATCAGCCCCAGCATTTT
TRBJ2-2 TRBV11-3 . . CASSIRGTGELFF TGTGCCAGCAGCATCAGGGGCACCGGGGAGCTGTTTTTT
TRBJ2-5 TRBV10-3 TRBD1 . CAIRPGQGIRETQYF TGTGCCATCAGACCGGGACAGGGTATTCGGGAGACCCAGTACTTC
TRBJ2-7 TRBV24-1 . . CATSDSAGEQYF TGTGCCACCAGTGATTCTGCGGGCGAGCAGTACTTC
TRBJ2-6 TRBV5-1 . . CASSLAGDRGFGANVLTF TGCGCCAGCAGCTTGGCAGGGGACCGGGGCTTCGGGGCCAACGTCCTGACTTTC
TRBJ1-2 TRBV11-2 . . CASSLDPGGRDGYTF TGTGCCAGCAGCTTAGATCCGGGGGGCAGGGATGGCTACACCTTC
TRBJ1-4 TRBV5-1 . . CASSLGIPNEKLFF TGCGCCAGCAGCTTGGGTATCCCTAATGAAAAACTGTTTTTT
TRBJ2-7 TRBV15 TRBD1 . CATSGDRTGWSNEQYF TGTGCCACCAGTGGGGATAGGACAGGGTGGAGTAACGAGCAGTACTTC
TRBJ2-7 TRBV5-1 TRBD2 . CASSPGTSGYEQYF TGCGCCAGCAGTCCCGGGACTAGCGGCTACGAGCAGTACTTC
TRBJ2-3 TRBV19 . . CATTKQGGGTDTQYF TGTGCCACCACTAAACAGGGTGGGGGCACAGATACGCAGTATTTT
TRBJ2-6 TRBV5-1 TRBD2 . CASSDRGVQFTGANVLTF TGCGCCAGCAGCGACCGGGGGGTCCAGTTCACTGGGGCCAACGTCCTGACTTTC
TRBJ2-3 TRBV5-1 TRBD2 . CASTMGGLGGDTQYF TGCGCCAGCACAATGGGAGGGCTCGGCGGAGATACGCAGTATTTT
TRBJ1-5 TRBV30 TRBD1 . CAQTGGNQPQHF TGTGCCCAAACAGGGGGCAATCAGCCCCAGCATTTT
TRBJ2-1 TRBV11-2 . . CASQGFRHNEQFF TGTGCCAGCCAGGGGTTTCGCCACAATGAGCAGTTCTTC
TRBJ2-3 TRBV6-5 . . CASSYWRGRNTDTQYF TGTGCCAGCAGTTACTGGAGGGGGCGAAACACAGATACGCAGTATTTT
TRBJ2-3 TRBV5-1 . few CASSSRGTTDTQYF TGCGCCAGCAGCTCTCGGGGGACCACAGATACGCAGTATTTT
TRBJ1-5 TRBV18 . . CASSQYTGNQPQHF TGTGCCAGCTCGCAATACACGGGGAATCAGCCCCAGCATTTT
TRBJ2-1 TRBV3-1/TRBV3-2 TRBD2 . CASSLQGLAGGNEQFF TGTGCCAGCAGCCTCCAGGGACTAGCGGGAGGCAATGAGCAGTTCTTC
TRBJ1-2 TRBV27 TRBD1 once CASSSKDRVWDGYTF TGTGCCAGCAGTTCAAAGGACAGGGTTTGGGATGGCTACACCTTC
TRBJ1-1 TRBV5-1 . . CASSTGERFTEAFF TGCGCCAGCAGCACCGGAGAGAGATTCACTGAAGCTTTCTTT
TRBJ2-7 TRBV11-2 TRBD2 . CASSFIAGASEQYF TGTGCCAGCAGCTTCATAGCGGGAGCTTCCGAGCAGTACTTC
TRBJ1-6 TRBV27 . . CASSPRDLGYSPLHF TGTGCCAGCAGTCCCCGGGACTTGGGGTATTCACCCCTCCACTTT
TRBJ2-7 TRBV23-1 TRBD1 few CASSQSLMGGQGIFEQYF TGCGCCAGCAGTCAATCACTAATGGGTGGACAGGGGATTTTTGAGCAGTACTTC
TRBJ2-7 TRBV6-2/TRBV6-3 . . CASSSTGYAYEQYF TGTGCCAGCAGCTCGACAGGTTATGCCTACGAGCAGTACTTC
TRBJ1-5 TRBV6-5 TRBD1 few CASLPLRQGDQPQHF TGTGCCAGCCTACCCCTACGACAGGGGGATCAGCCCCAGCATTTT
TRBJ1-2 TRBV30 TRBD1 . CAWSRDRPYGYTF TGTGCCTGGAGCAGGGACAGGCCGTATGGCTACACCTTC